One sample yielded the 12 T cell receptor beta chains listed below, sequenced in a study of shared clonotypes between healthy human individuals. Sequencing used immunoSEQ multiplex PCR; TCRdb keeps in-frame clones, though not all of them. The sample has 1.6 million or so clones; roughly 96% are singletons. Input material: naive CD4+ T cells sorted from blood. The sample's subset: CD45RA+ positively selected. The receptor set was obtained from a man younger than 40 in good health.

The rearrangement joins TRBV29-1 to TRBJ2-1; 13 positions agree with TRBD2. The CDR3 spans 16 residues. J gave up 7 bases and V 5 bases, and 11 bases lay outside the gene matches. The V gene's germline CDR1 is SQVTM and CDR2 ANQGSEA. CDR3 nucleotide sequence: TGCAGCGTTCAATTTCAGGGGACTAGCGGGACGAATGAGCAGTTCTTC. This gives the protein CSVQFQGTSGTNEQFF.

The V and J genes are TRBV25-1 and TRBJ2-4; D might be TRBD1 or TRBD2, each matching 6 bases. Between the trimmed V and J ends, which lost 2 bases and 9 bases, there was a span of 14 bases. CDR3 size: 14 residues. Germline values: CDR1 MGHDK, CDR2 SYGVNS. The CDR3 spells CASSEIGGLGIQYF. In DNA form, the CDR3 reads TGTGCCAGCAGTGAAATTGGGGGGCTCGGCATTCAGTACTTC.

V gene TRBV18 combines with J gene TRBJ2-7; unclear D gene. The CDR3 runs to 14 residues. Trimming removed 8 bases at V and 0 bases at J, with 14 bases between. The V gene's germline CDR1 is KGHSH and CDR2 LQKENI. The DNA for the CDR3 is TGTGCCAGCCGCCTGGACCGGAGCTCCTACGAGCAGTACTTC. As protein: CASRLDRSSYEQYF.

The chain couples TRBV5-1 to TRBJ2-7; D tentatively reads TRBD1 or TRBD2 (6 bases each). The CDR3 has 14 residues. Germline V lookup: CDR1 SGHRS, CDR2 YFSETQ. Trimming removed 4 bases from V and 5 bases from J, with 16 bases in between. CDR3 loop: CASSGGPVSHEQYF. The CDR3 DNA is TGCGCCAGCAGCGGGGGGCCAGTTAGCCACGAGCAGTACTTC.

This chain links TRBV5-1 with TRBJ2-7; D not certain. This CDR3 comprises 13 residues. Trimming pared 0 bases from V and 7 bases from J, leaving 11 bases between. CDR1 and CDR2 (germline): SGHRS, YFSETQ. Here the CDR3 reads CASSLVVLGEQYF. In DNA form, the CDR3 reads TGCGCCAGCAGCTTGGTGGTTCTGGGGGAGCAGTACTTC.

CDR3: CASSGGSGGNEQFF. The CDR3 DNA sequence: TGTGCCAGCAGTGGTGGTAGCGGGGGCAATGAGCAGTTCTTC. The chain employs TRBV6-4 and TRBJ2-1; 9 nucleotides line up with TRBD2. CDR3 length equals 14 residues. Germline CDR1 reads MRHNA; CDR2 reads SNTAGT. V trimming: 4 bases; J trimming: 6 bases; junction bases outside the gene matches: 4.

This clone was seen just once. This chain uses TRBV19 with TRBJ1-1; D is uncertain. The CDR3 spans 13 residues. Trimming cost V 10 bases and J 0 bases, with 12 bases left between them. CDR1 is LNHDA and CDR2 is SQIVND in the germline V gene (reference sequence). CDR3 nucleotides: TGTGCCACCACCGTACGGCTGAACACTGAAGCTTTCTTT. Its protein is CATTVRLNTEAFF.

The CDR3, as DNA: TGTGCCAGCAGATCACCAGGGGGCAAGGAGACCCAGTACTTC. This encodes CASRSPGGKETQYF. V gene TRBV28 combines with J gene TRBJ2-5, with TRBD1 identical over 8 bases. Per the germline V gene, CDR1 is MDHEN and CDR2 is SYDVKM. This CDR3 region has 14 residues. V trimming: 6 bases; J trimming: 5 bases; junction bases outside the gene matches: 8.

The chain links TRBV10-1 to TRBJ2-3, with TRBD2 matching over 7 bases. CDR1 WNHNN and CDR2 SYGVQD come from the germline V gene (reference sequence). The CDR3 totals 15 residues. With 5 bases clipped from V and 0 bases from J, the junction kept 5 bases outside the gene matches. The CDR3 nucleotides are TGCGCCAGCAGTCCTAGCGGAGGGAGCACAGATACGCAGTATTTT. This codes for CASSPSGGSTDTQYF.

The chain couples TRBV30 to TRBJ2-5; D gene ambiguous. CDR3 size: 14 residues. The germline V gene encodes CDR1 GTSNPN and CDR2 SVGIG (reference sequence). With 1 base removed from V and 1 base from J, the gap between germline ends came to 10 bases. The CDR3 spells CAWSDLHSQETQYF. The CDR3 bases are TGTGCCTGGAGTGACCTTCATTCCCAAGAGACCCAGTACTTC.

This chain connects TRBV6-6 to TRBJ2-1; 9 positions match TRBD2. Looked up from germline, CDR1 is MNHNY and CDR2 is SVGAGI (reference sequence). The CDR3 contains 15 residues. After removal of 8 bases from V and 9 bases from J, the junction contained 14 bases not matched to a gene. The CDR3, as DNA: TGTGCCAGCGGTTCGGCGGGAGGGCTGAGGGGTGAGCAGTTCTTC. Protein product: CASGSAGGLRGEQFF.

The chain links TRBV7-9 to TRBJ1-4, with a weak D call TRBD1 (5 bases). This CDR3 has 17 amino acids. V lost 5 bases and J 8 bases, leaving 24 bases between the germline ends. From germline, CDR1 is SEHNR and CDR2 FQNEAQ (reference sequence). The CDR3 nucleotides read TGTGCCAGCAGCCTCTCGACAGAAGGGCCTATAGTAGAAAAACTGTTTTTT. Translating gives CASSLSTEGPIVEKLFF.